These T cell receptor beta chains were read from a single sample in a study of blood T cells in healthy people across ages. Each CDR3 protein gets one entry after TCRdb re-called the 5' RACE reads with MiXCR. The sample lists some 1.5 million distinct CDR3 sequences; 28% were seen once. Sequenced: blood. These receptors were obtained from a woman in her twenties or thirties in good health. CDR3s include the opening cysteine and the closing phenylalanine or tryptophan. The order of the fields is V gene, clone size, J gene, CDR3 protein. Not every row has a clone size; where given, it reads once, few, many or a size class.

V gene: TRBV12-3/TRBV12-4; clone size: many; J gene: TRBJ2-7; CDR3 protein: CASSYGTDHEQYF
V gene: TRBV20-1; clone size: -; J gene: TRBJ2-1; CDR3 protein: CSARRGASGTEQFF
V gene: TRBV9; clone size: few; J gene: TRBJ2-1; CDR3 protein: CASWVNPNEQFF
V gene: TRBV5-5; clone size: many; J gene: TRBJ1-2; CDR3 protein: CASSEDWHYTF
V gene: TRBV28; clone size: many; J gene: TRBJ2-7; CDR3 protein: CASSSVAVSYEQYF
V gene: TRBV7-9; clone size: -; J gene: TRBJ2-1; CDR3 protein: CASSLARNSYNEQFF
V gene: TRBV6-5; clone size: many; J gene: TRBJ2-6; CDR3 protein: CASSYGTGISGANVLTF
V gene: TRBV28; clone size: few; J gene: TRBJ2-7; CDR3 protein: CASSSARVPAYEQYF
V gene: TRBV4-3; clone size: few; J gene: TRBJ2-2; CDR3 protein: CASTPGELFF
V gene: TRBV29-1; clone size: -; J gene: TRBJ1-1; CDR3 protein: CSVWTGLMNTEAFF
V gene: TRBV5-1; clone size: -; J gene: TRBJ1-4; CDR3 protein: CASSLRQGQGKLFF
V gene: TRBV6-6; clone size: -; J gene: TRBJ1-5; CDR3 protein: CASSYFREGQQPQHF
V gene: TRBV5-6; clone size: -; J gene: TRBJ2-5; CDR3 protein: CASSLLAGYQETQYF
V gene: TRBV15; clone size: few; J gene: TRBJ2-3; CDR3 protein: CATSSERRDNTQYF
V gene: TRBV18; clone size: few; J gene: TRBJ1-1; CDR3 protein: CASQPAANTEAFF
V gene: TRBV20-1; clone size: once; J gene: TRBJ2-1; CDR3 protein: CSAKGQRFNEQFF
V gene: TRBV20-1; clone size: -; J gene: TRBJ2-3; CDR3 protein: CSAGAGLADTQYF
V gene: TRBV5-1; clone size: -; J gene: TRBJ1-2; CDR3 protein: CASSSATSNYGCTF
V gene: TRBV7-9; clone size: -; J gene: TRBJ1-4; CDR3 protein: CAYPAENEKLFF
V gene: TRBV25-1; clone size: -; J gene: TRBJ1-6; CDR3 protein: CASSESGAYNSPLHF